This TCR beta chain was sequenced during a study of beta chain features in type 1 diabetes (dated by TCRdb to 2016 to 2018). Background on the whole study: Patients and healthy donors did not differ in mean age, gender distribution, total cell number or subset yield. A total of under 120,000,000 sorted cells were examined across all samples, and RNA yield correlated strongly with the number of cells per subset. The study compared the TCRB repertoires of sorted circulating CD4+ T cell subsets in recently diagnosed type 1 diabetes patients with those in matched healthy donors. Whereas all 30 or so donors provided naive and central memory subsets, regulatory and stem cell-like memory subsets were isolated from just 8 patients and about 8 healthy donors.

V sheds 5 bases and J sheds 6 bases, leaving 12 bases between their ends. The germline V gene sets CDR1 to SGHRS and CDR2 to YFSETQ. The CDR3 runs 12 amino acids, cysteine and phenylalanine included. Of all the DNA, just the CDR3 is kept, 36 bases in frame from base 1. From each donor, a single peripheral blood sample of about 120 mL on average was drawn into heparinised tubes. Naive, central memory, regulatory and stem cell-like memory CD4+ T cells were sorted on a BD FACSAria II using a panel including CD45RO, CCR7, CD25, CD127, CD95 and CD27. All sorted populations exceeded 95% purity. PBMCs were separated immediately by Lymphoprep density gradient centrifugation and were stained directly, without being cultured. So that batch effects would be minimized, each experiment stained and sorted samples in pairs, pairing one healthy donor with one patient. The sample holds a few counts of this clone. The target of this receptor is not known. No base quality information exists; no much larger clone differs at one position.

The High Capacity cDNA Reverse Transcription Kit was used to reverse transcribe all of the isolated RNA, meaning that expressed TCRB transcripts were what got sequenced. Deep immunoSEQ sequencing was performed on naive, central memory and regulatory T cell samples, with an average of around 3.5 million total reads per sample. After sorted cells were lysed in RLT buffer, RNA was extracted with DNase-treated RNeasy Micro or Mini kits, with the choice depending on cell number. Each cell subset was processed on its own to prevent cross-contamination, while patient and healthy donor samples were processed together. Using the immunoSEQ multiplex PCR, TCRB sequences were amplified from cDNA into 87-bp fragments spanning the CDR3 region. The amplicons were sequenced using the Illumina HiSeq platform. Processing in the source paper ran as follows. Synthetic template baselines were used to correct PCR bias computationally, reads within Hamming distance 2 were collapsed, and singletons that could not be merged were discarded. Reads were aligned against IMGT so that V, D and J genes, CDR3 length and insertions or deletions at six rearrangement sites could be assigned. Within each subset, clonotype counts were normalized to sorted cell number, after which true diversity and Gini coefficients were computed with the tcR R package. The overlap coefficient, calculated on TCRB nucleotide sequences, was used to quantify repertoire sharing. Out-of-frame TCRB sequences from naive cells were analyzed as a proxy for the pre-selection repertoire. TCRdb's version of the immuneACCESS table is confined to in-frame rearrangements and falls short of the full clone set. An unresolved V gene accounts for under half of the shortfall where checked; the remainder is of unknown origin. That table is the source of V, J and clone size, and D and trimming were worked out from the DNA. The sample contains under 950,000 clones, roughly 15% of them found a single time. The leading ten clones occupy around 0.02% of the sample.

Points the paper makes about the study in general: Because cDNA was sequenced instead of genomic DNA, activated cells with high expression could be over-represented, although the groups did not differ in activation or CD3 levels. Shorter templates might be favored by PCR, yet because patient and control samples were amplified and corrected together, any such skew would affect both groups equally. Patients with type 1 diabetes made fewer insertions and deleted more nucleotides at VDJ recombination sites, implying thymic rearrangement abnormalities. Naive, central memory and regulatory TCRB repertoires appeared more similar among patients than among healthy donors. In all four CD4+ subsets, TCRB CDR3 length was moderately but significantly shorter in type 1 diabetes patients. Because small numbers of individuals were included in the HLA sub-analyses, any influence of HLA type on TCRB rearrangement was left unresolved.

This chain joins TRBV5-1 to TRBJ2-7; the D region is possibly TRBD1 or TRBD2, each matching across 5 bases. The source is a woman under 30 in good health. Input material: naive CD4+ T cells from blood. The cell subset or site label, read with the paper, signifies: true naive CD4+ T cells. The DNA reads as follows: TGCGCCAGCAGTGGGGGATGGGGCGAGCAGTACTTC. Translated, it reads CASSGGWGEQYF.